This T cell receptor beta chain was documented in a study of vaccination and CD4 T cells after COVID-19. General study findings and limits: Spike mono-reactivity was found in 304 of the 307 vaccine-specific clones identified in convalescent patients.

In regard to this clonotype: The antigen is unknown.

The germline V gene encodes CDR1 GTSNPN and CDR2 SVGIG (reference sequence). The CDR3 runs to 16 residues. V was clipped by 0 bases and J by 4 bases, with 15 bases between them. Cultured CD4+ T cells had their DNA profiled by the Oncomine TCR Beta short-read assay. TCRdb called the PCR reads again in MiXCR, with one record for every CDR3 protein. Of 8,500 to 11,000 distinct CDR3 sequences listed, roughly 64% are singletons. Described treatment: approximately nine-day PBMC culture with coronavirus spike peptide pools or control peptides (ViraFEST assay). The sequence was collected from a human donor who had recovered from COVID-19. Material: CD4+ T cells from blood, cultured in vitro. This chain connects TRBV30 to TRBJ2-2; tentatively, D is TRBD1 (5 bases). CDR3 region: CAWSVVAGRGTGELFF. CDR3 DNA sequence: TGTGCCTGGAGTGTTGTAGCTGGTAGGGGCACCGGGGAGCTGTTTTTT.